The rows below give T cell receptor beta chains drawn from one sample of a study of cytomegalovirus exposure and HLA in healthy donors. The data were produced by immunoSEQ multiplex PCR, yet TCRdb's version contains in-frame clones alone and is incomplete. The sample lists approximately 190,000 clones; around 82% were seen once. The sample taken for sequencing was PBMCs. The receptors were sampled from a young woman in good health and CMV-seropositive. Each CDR3 is given with its conserved first and last residue. The order of the fields is D gene, J gene, V gene, CDR3 DNA, CDR3 protein. A D gene is named only where the DNA matches it firmly.

D: .; J: TRBJ2-3; V: TRBV27; DNA: TGTGCCAGCAGTTTCGTCGCAGGGACAGATACGCAGTATTTT; CDR3: CASSFVAGTDTQYF
D: TRBD1; J: TRBJ1-1; V: TRBV27; DNA: TGTGCCAGCAGTTTGATTTCCGGGACAGGGTCCACTGAAGCTTTCTTT; CDR3: CASSLISGTGSTEAFF
D: TRBD2; J: TRBJ2-1; V: TRBV28; DNA: TGTGCCAGCACCATTAGCGGGAGATTTAATGAGCAGTTCTTC; CDR3: CASTISGRFNEQFF
D: .; J: TRBJ1-1; V: TRBV4-1; DNA: TGCGCCAGCAGCCACGGGTTCACTGAAGCTTTCTTT; CDR3: CASSHGFTEAFF
D: .; J: TRBJ2-7; V: TRBV4-1; DNA: TGCGCCAGCAGCCAAGTGGCAGGCGAGCAGTACTTC; CDR3: CASSQVAGEQYF
D: TRBD2; J: TRBJ2-5; V: TRBV28; DNA: TGTGCCAGCAGTTTGGGGGGGACTAGCGGGACGGAGACCCAGTACTTC; CDR3: CASSLGGTSGTETQYF
D: .; J: TRBJ1-1; V: TRBV12-5; DNA: TGTGCTAGTGGTTTGGTAACAGGGCAAGCGAACACTGAAGCTTTCTTT; CDR3: CASGLVTGQANTEAFF
D: .; J: TRBJ2-1; V: TRBV7-9; DNA: TGTGCCAGCAGCTTAAACGGGTACAATGAGCAGTTCTTC; CDR3: CASSLNGYNEQFF
D: TRBD2; J: TRBJ2-7; V: TRBV6-5; DNA: TGTGCCAGCAGTTCGACTAGCACACCGCAGGAGCAGTACTTC; CDR3: CASSSTSTPQEQYF
D: TRBD1; J: TRBJ2-7; V: TRBV2; DNA: TGTGCCAGCAGCGTAGGGACAGGGGGACCCTACGAGCAGTACTTC; CDR3: CASSVGTGGPYEQYF